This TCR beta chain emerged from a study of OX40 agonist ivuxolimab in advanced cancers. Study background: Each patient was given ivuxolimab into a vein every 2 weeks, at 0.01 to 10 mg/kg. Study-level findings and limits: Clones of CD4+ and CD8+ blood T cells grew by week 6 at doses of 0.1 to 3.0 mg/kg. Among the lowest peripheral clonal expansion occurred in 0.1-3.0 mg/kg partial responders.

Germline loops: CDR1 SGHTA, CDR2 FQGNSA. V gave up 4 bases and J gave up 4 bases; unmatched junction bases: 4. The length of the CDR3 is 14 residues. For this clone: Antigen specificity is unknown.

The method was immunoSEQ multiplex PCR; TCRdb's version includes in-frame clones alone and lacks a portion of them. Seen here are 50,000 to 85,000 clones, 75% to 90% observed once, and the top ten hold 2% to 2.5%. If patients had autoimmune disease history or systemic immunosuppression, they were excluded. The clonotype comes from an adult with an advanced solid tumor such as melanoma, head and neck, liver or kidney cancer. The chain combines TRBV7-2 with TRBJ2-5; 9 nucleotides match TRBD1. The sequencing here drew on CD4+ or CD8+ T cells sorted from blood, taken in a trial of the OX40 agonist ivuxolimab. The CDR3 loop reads CASSYTGGAETQYF. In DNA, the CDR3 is TGTGCCAGCAGCTACACAGGGGGCGCAGAGACCCAGTACTTC.